This record looks at one T cell receptor (beta chain) sequence and its context. Its antigen is unknown. Trimming cost V 4 bases and J 7 bases; bases outside gene matches: 4. CDR1 is SEHNR, CDR2 FQNEAQ, per germline (reference sequence). CDR3 length: 13 amino acids. This specimen comes from a study of T cells after yellow fever vaccination. Whole-study findings and limits: The bulk population could contribute abundant contaminating clonotypes to FACS-sorted repertoires.

Universal primer sites and UMIs were introduced during 5'RACE template-switching synthesis of TCR cDNA. MiXCR, applied by TCRdb to the 5' RACE reads, yields one record per CDR3 protein. This sample carries 300,000 or so distinct CDR3 sequences, under 15% of them seen once, and the ten largest clones take 0.4% to 0.65%. This specimen consisted of CD4+ T cells sorted from PBMCs, obtained 45 days after the yellow fever booster vaccination. This rearrangement joins TRBV7-9 to TRBJ2-1; 7 nucleotides match TRBD1. The clonotype originates from a man aged 30 to 45 who received the YFV17D yellow fever vaccine. For the CDR3, the DNA is TGTGCCAGCAGCTATGACAGGGAAAATGAGCAGTTCTTC. As protein: CASSYDRENEQFF.